This T cell receptor (beta chain) was documented in a study of blood T cells in healthy people across ages. V was clipped by 4 bases and J by 3 bases; unmatched bases: 4. This CDR3 is built from 15 residues. Germline V gives CDR1 LNHNV, CDR2 YYDKDF (reference sequence). General study findings and limits: Long-lived and aged donors differed, with more naive CD4+ cells and higher diversity in the long-lived. Bulk PBMC profiling left naive and antigen-experienced comparisons inconclusive.

Primers used in a second PCR of roughly 6 to 11 cycles were a sample-barcoded 5' primer and a J-beta primer mix. Each CDR3 protein gets one entry after TCRdb re-called the 5' RACE reads with MiXCR. The sample has about 730,000 distinct CDR3 sequences; around 40% are singletons. In this sample, this clonotype turned up a few times. Its target is not known. The rearrangement links TRBV15 to TRBJ2-7, with 12 bases matching TRBD2. The sample comprised blood. This TCR was recovered from a woman between 55 and 75 years old in good health. CDR3 protein: CATSNGLAGNYEQYF. CDR3 in DNA: TGTGCCACCAGCAACGGACTAGCGGGAAACTACGAGCAGTACTTC.